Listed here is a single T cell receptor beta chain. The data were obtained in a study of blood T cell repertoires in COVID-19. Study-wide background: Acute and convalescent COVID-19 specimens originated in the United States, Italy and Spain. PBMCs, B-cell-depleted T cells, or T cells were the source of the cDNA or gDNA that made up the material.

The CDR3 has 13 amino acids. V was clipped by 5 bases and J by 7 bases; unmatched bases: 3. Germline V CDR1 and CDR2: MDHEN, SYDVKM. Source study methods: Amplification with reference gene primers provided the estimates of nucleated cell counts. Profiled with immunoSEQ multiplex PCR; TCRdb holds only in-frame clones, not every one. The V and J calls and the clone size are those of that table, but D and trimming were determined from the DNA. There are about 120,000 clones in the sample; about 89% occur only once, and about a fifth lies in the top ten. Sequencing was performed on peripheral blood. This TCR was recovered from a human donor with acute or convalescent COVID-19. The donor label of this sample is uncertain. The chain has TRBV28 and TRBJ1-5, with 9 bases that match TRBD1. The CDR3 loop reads CASSKQGAQPQHF. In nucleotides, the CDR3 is TGTGCCAGCAGTAAACAGGGGGCACAGCCCCAGCATTTT.